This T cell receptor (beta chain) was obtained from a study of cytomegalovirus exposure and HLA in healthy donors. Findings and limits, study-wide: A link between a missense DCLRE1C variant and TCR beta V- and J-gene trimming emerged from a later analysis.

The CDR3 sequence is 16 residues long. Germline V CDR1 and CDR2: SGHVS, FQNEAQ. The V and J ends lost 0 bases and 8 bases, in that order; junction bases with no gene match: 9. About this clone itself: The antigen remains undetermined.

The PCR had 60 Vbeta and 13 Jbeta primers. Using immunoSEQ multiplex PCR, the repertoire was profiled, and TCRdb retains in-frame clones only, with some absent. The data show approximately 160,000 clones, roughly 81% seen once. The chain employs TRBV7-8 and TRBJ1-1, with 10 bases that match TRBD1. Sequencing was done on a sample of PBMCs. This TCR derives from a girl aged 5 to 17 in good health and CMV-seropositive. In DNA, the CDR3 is TGTGCCAGCAGCTTAGCTGGGACAGGGGCAGTTTACGAAGCTTTCTTT. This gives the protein CASSLAGTGAVYEAFF.